The 11 T cell receptor beta chains below all came from one sample that was sequenced in a study of identifying expanded T cells in peripheral blood. Profiling relied on immunoSEQ multiplex PCR, and the TCRdb table lists in-frame clones only, not all of them. The table has around 130,000 clones, approximately 86% seen once; the top ten hold 8% to 9%. The sample comprised blood. These TCRs come from a person aged 18 to 70 in good health.

With respect to this clone: This is likely an artifact of a read error, given a far larger clone one base away. The chain uses TRBV7-6 and TRBJ2-5, with D unresolved. Germline CDR1 and CDR2: SGHVS and FNYEAQ. Trimming cost V 5 bases and J 2 bases, with 3 bases left between them. The CDR3 has 11 amino acids. In DNA, the CDR3 is TGTGCCAGCAGCGCACAAGAGACCCAGTACTTC. This sequence encodes CASSAQETQYF.

The chain couples TRBV7-9 to TRBJ1-4; no reliable D call. CDR1 and CDR2 (germline): SEHNR, FQNEAQ (reference sequence). This CDR3 has 19 amino acids. The ends were cut back, 7 bases at V and 8 bases at J, with 32 bases in the middle. DNA of the CDR3: TGTGCCAGCACCTCACACCCCTCCCGAGGCCGCGATATTGAGGAAAAACTGTTTTTT. This translates into CASTSHPSRGRDIEEKLFF.

V and J are TRBV27 and TRBJ2-7, with 8 bases aligning to TRBD2. Trimming removed 5 bases from V and 3 bases from J; junction bases left unmatched: 9. The CDR3 is made up of 15 amino acids. The germline V gene encodes CDR1 MNHEY and CDR2 SMNVEV (reference sequence). This chain's CDR3 is CASSRIAGPSYEQYF. CDR3 DNA sequence: TGTGCCAGCAGTCGAATAGCGGGGCCGAGCTACGAGCAGTACTTC.

This clone was seen more than once but under ten times. The rearrangement links TRBV9 to TRBJ2-7; perhaps D is TRBD1 or TRBD2 (5 bases each). V lost 4 bases and J lost 2, with 16 bases in between. Germline V gives CDR1 SGDLS, CDR2 YYNGEE. CDR3 length equals 15 residues. The CDR3 is CASSLRDGIPYEQYF. In DNA form, the CDR3 reads TGTGCCAGCAGCCTAAGGGACGGAATCCCCTACGAGCAGTACTTC. Based on the CDR3 plus reference TRBV9 and TRBJ2-7, the full variable domain is DSGVTQTPKHLITATGQRVTLRCSPRSGDLSVYWYQQSLDQGLQFLIQYYNGEERAKGNILERFSAQQFPDLHSELNLSSLELGDSALYFCASSLRDGIPYEQYFGPGTRLTVT.

This chain uses TRBV19 with TRBJ2-2; D gene uncertain. Germline values: CDR1 LNHDA, CDR2 SQIVND (reference sequence). The CDR3 runs 15 residues. V gave up 5 bases and J gave up 0 bases, with 10 bases separating them. The CDR3 region is CASSPGFANTGELFF. The CDR3 region has the DNA TGTGCCAGTAGTCCCGGATTCGCGAACACCGGGGAGCTGTTTTTT.

V and J are TRBV5-6 and TRBJ1-2, with 7 positions matching TRBD1. With V trimmed by 4 bases and J by 5 bases, 2 bases remained unmatched. The CDR3 covers 12 residues. Germline lookup yields CDR1 SGHDT and CDR2 YYEEEE. CDR3 DNA sequence: TGTGCCAGCAGCCCCAGGGGGTATGGCTACACCTTC. This codes for CASSPRGYGYTF.

The chain carries TRBV13 and TRBJ2-7; D gene ambiguous. Germline V gives CDR1 PRHDT, CDR2 FYEKMQ (reference sequence). Trimming pared 1 base from V and 5 bases from J, leaving 15 bases between. The CDR3 has 15 residues. CDR3 coding DNA: TGTGCCAGCAGCTTAGTACCAGTCCTAGAGGACGAGCAGTACTTC. It translates to CASSLVPVLEDEQYF. The whole variable domain, filled in from reference TRBV13 and TRBJ2-7, reads AAGVIQSPRHLIKEKRETATLKCYPIPRHDTVYWYQQGPGQDPQFLISFYEKMQSDKGSIPDRFSAQQFSDYHSELNMSSLELGDSALYFCASSLVPVLEDEQYFGPGTRLTVT.

This chain joins TRBV19 and TRBJ1-4, with 7 bases aligning to TRBD1. The germline gives CDR1 LNHDA, CDR2 SQIVND (reference sequence). The CDR3 extends over 18 amino acids. The ends lost 0 bases at V and 8 bases at J; junction bases unmatched: 15. CDR3 DNA sequence: TGTGCCAGTAGTATAGATGCCGGCGGGAGGACAGGAAGCGAAAAACTGTTTTTT. Translated, it gives CASSIDAGGRTGSEKLFF. Variable domain in full (rest from reference TRBV19 and TRBJ1-4): DGGITQSPKYLFRKEGQNVTLSCEQNLNHDAMYWYRQDPGQGLRLIYYSQIVNDFQKGDIAEGYSVSREKKESFPLTVTSAQKNPTAFYLCASSIDAGGRTGSEKLFFGSGTQLSVL.

The chain links TRBV29-1 to TRBJ2-3; no clear D. V gave up 0 bases and J gave up 4 bases, with 17 bases separating them. Germline CDR1 SQVTM, CDR2 ANQGSEA. The CDR3 has 16 amino acids. In nucleotides, the CDR3 is TGCAGCGTTGAAGATCCGCGCTCCGCTGGGCCAGATACGCAGTATTTT. It specifies CSVEDPRSAGPDTQYF.

The chain combines TRBV4-1 with TRBJ2-7; 8 bases line up with TRBD1. Losses at the gene ends were 1 base for V and 3 bases for J; bases not matched to a gene: 2. The CDR3 has 14 amino acids. Germline lookup yields CDR1 MGHRA and CDR2 YSYEKL. The CDR3 loop reads CASSQGQGSYEQYF. The CDR3 DNA sequence: TGCGCCAGCAGCCAAGGACAGGGGAGCTACGAGCAGTACTTC.

This chain connects TRBV15 to TRBJ1-4; 7 positions agree with TRBD1. The J segment lost 6 bases and the V segment lost 0 bases, leaving 7 bases of the junction unmatched. The CDR3 is 16 residues long. Germline V gives CDR1 LNHNV, CDR2 YYDKDF (reference sequence). CDR3: CATSRDSRQGHEKLFF. Written as DNA, the CDR3 is TGTGCCACCAGCAGAGATTCGAGACAGGGACATGAAAAACTGTTTTTT.